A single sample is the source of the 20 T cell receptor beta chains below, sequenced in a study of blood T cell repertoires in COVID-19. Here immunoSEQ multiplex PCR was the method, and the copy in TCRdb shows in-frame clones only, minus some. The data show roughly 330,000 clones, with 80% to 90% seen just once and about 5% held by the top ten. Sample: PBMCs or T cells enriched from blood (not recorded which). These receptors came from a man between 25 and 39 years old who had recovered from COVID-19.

This CDR3 reads CASSLVSDDEQFF. The DNA for the CDR3 is TGTGCCAGCAGCTTAGTAAGCGATGATGAGCAGTTCTTC. The chain employs TRBV11-2 and TRBJ2-1; D gene ambiguous. CDR1 is SGHAT, CDR2 FQNNGV, per germline. The CDR3 consists of 13 residues. V lost 1 base, J lost 8 bases, and 9 bases lay in between.

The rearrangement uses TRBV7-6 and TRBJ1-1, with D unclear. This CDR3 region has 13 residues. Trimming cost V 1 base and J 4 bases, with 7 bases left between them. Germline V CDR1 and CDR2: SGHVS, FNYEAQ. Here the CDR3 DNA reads TGTGCCAGCAGCTTAGGGCGGGTCACTGAAGCTTTCTTT. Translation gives CASSLGRVTEAFF.

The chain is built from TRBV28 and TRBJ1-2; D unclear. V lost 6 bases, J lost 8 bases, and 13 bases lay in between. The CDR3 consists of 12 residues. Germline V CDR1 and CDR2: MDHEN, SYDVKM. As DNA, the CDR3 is TGTGCCAGCAGCCTCGGTGCTCTCGGCTACACCTTC. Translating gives CASSLGALGYTF.

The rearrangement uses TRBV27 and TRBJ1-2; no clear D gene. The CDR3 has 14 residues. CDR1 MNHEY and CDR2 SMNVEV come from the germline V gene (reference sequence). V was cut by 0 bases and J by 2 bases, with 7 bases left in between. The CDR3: CASSLSSQNYGYTF. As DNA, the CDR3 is TGTGCCAGCAGTTTATCTTCGCAGAACTATGGCTACACCTTC.

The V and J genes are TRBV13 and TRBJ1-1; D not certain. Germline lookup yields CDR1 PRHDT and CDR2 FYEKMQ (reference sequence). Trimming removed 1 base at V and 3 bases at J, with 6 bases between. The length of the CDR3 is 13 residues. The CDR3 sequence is CASSLAGYTEAFF. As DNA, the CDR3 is TGTGCCAGCAGCTTAGCGGGTTACACTGAAGCTTTCTTT.

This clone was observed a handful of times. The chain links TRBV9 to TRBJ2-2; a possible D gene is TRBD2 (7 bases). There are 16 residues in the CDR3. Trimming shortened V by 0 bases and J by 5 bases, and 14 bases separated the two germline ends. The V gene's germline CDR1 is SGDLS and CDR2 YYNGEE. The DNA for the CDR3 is TGTGCCAGCAGCGTAGGGGCGGGGGCGGCGACCGGGGAGCTGTTTTTT. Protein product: CASSVGAGAATGELFF.

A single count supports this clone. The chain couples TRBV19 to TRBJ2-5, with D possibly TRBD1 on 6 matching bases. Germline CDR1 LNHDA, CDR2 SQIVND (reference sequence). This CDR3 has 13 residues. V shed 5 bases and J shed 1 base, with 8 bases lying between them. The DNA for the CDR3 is TGTGCCAGTAGTCGGGACACCCAAGAGACCCAGTACTTC. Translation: CASSRDTQETQYF. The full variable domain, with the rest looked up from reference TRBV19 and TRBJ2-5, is DGGITQSPKYLFRKEGQNVTLSCEQNLNHDAMYWYRQDPGQGLRLIYYSQIVNDFQKGDIAEGYSVSREKKESFPLTVTSAQKNPTAFYLCASSRDTQETQYFGPGTRLLVL.

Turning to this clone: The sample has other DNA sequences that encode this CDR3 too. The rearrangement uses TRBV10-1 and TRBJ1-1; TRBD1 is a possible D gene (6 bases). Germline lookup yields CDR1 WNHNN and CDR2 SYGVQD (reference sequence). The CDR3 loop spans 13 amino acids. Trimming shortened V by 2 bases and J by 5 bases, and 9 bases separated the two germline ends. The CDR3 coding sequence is TGCGCCAGCAGTGAGAGGGGGAATACTGAAGCTTTCTTT. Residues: CASSERGNTEAFF.

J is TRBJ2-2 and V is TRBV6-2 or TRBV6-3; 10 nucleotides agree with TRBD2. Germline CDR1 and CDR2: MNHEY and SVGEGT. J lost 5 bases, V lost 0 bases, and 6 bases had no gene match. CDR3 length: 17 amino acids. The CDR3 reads CASSYSSGGAWTGELFF. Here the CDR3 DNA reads TGTGCCAGCAGTTACTCGAGCGGGGGGGCTTGGACCGGGGAGCTGTTTTTT.

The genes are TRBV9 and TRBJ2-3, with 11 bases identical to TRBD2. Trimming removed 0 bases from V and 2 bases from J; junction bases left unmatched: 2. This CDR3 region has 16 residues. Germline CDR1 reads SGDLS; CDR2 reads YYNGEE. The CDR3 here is CASSVGLAGHTDTQYF. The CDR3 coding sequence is TGTGCCAGCAGCGTAGGACTAGCGGGGCACACAGATACGCAGTATTTT.

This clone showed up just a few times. The CDR3 nucleotides read TGTGCCAGCAGCTTAGGGACTCTGGCCAATCAGCCCCAGCATTTT. This gives the protein CASSLGTLANQPQHF. The J gene is TRBJ1-5, the V gene TRBV11-2; D is unclear. With 1 base removed from V and 3 bases from J, the gap between germline ends came to 10 bases. Germline V gene sequence: CDR1 SGHAT, CDR2 FQNNGV. This CDR3 contains 15 residues.

The CDR3 DNA sequence: TGTGCCAGCAGCCAAGATACGGCTCAGCAGCGGGGGGCCCCTGTATCCTACGAGCAGTACTTC. It translates to CASSQDTAQQRGAPVSYEQYF. The J gene is TRBJ2-7, the V gene TRBV3-1 (or the pseudogene TRBV3-2); 9 nucleotides match TRBD2. The germline CDR1 and CDR2 sequences are LGHDT and YNNKEL (reference sequence). This CDR3 spans 21 amino acids. The junction had 19 bases not matched to a gene; V was cut back by 0 bases and J by 1 base.

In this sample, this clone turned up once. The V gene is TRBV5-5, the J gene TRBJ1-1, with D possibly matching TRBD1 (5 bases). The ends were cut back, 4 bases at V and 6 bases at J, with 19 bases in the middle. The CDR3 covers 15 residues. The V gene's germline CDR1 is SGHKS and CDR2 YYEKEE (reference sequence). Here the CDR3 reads CASSPTRAAGPEAFF. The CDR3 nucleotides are TGTGCCAGCAGCCCAACCAGGGCAGCCGGGCCTGAAGCTTTCTTT.

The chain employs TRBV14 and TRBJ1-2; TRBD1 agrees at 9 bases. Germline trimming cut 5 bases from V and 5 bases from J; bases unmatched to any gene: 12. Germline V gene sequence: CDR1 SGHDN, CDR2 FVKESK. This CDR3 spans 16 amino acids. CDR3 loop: CASSKRGTGSYYGYTF. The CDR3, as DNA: TGTGCCAGCAGCAAAAGGGGGACAGGGAGTTATTATGGCTACACCTTC.

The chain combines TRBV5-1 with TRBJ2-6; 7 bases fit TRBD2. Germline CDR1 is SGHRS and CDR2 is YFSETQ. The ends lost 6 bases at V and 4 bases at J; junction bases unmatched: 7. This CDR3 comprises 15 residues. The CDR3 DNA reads TGCGCCAGCACCCGGGGGGTGACCGGGGCCAACGTCCTGACTTTC. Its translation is CASTRGVTGANVLTF.

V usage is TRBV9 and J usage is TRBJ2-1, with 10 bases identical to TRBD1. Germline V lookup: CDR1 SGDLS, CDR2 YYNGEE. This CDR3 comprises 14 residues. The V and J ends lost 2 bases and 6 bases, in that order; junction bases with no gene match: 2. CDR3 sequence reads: CASSVWTGGNEQFF. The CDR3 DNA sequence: TGTGCCAGCAGCGTTTGGACAGGGGGCAATGAGCAGTTCTTC. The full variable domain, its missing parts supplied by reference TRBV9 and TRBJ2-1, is DSGVTQTPKHLITATGQRVTLRCSPRSGDLSVYWYQQSLDQGLQFLIQYYNGEERAKGNILERFSAQQFPDLHSELNLSSLELGDSALYFCASSVWTGGNEQFFGPGTRLTVL.

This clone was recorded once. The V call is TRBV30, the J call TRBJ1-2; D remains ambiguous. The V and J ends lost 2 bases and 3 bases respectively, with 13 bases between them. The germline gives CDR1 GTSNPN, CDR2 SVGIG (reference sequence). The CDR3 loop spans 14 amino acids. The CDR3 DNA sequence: TGTGCCTGGAGTCCTCATCGGGGTGACTATGGCTACACCTTC. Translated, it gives CAWSPHRGDYGYTF. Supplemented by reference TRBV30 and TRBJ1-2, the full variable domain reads SQTIHQWPATLVQPVGSPLSLECTVEGTSNPNLYWYRQAAGRGLQLLFYSVGIGQISSEVPQNLSASRPQDRQFILSSKKLLLSDSGFYLCAWSPHRGDYGYTFGSGTRLTVV.

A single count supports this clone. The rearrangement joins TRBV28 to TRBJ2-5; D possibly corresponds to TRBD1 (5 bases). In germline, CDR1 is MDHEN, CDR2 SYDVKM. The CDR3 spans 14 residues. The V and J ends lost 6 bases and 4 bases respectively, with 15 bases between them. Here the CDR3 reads CASSIGVLGETQYF. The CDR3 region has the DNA TGTGCCAGCAGCATAGGGGTCCTAGGAGAGACCCAGTACTTC.

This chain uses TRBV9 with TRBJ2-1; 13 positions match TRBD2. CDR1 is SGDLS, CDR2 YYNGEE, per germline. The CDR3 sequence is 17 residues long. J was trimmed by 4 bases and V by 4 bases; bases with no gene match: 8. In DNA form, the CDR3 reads TGTGCCAGCAGCATTAAGACTAGCGGGGGGTATTACAATGAGCAGTTCTTC. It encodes CASSIKTSGGYYNEQFF. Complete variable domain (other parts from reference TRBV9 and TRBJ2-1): DSGVTQTPKHLITATGQRVTLRCSPRSGDLSVYWYQQSLDQGLQFLIQYYNGEERAKGNILERFSAQQFPDLHSELNLSSLELGDSALYFCASSIKTSGGYYNEQFFGPGTRLTVL.

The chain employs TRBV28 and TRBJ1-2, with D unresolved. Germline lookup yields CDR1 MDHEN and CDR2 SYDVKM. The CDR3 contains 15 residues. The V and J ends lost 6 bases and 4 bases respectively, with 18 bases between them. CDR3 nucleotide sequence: TGTGCCAGCAGCCCCGCCAGATTATTCTTCTATGGCTACACCTTC. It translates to CASSPARLFFYGYTF.